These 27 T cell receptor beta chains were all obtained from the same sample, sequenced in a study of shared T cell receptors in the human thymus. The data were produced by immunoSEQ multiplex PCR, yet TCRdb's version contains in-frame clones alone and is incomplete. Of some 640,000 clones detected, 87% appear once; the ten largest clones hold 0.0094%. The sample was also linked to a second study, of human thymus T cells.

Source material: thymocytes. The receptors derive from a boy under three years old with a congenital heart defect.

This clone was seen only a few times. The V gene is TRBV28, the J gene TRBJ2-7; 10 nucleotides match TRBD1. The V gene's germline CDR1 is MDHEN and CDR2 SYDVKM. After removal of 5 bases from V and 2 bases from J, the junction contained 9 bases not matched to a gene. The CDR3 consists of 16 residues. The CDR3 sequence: CASSPGGQGGPYEQYF. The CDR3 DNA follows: TGTGCCAGCAGTCCTGGAGGACAGGGGGGGCCCTACGAGCAGTACTTC.

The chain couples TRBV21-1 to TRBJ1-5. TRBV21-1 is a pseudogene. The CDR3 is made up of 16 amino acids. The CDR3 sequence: CASSKVEENSNQPQHF. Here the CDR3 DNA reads TGTGCCAGCAGCAAAGTTGAGGAAAATAGCAATCAGCCCCAGCATTTT.

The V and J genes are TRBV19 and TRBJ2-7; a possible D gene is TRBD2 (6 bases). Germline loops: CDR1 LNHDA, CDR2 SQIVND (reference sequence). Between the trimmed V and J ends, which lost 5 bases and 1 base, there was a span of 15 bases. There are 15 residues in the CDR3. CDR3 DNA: TGTGCCAGTAGTGCCACTAGCAAAGTATCCTACGAGCAGTACTTC. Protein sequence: CASSATSKVSYEQYF.

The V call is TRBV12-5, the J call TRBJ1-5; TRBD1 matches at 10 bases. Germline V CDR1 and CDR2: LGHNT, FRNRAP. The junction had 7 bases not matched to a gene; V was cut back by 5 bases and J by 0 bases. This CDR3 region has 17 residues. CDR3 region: CASGIRDRGNSNQPQHF. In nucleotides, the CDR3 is TGTGCTAGTGGTATCCGGGACAGGGGCAATAGCAATCAGCCCCAGCATTTT.

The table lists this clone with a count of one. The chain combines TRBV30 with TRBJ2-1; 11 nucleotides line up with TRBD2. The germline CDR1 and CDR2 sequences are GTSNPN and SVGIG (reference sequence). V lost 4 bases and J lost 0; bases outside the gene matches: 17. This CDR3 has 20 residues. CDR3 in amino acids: CAWTMPSGGHPTSSYNEQFF. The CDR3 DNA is TGTGCCTGGACTATGCCTAGCGGGGGGCACCCGACCAGCTCCTACAATGAGCAGTTCTTC.

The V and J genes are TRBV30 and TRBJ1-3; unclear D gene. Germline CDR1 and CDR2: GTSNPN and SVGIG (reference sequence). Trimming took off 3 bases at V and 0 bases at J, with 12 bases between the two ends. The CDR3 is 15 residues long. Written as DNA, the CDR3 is TGTGCCTGGAGCAGAGACTCCGACTCTGGAAACACCATATATTTT. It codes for CAWSRDSDSGNTIYF.

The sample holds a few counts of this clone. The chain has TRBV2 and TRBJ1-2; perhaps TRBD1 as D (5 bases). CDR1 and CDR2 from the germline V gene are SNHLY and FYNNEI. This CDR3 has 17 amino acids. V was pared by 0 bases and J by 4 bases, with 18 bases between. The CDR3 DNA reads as TGTGCCAGCAGTGAAGCTGACGGGAAGGTGGGGGGCTATGGCTACACCTTC. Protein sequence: CASSEADGKVGGYGYTF.

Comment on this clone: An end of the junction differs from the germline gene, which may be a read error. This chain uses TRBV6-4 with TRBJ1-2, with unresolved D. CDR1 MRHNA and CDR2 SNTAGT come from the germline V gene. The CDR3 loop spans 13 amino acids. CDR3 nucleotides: TGTGACAGCATGTTCACTACTAACTATGGCTACACCTTC. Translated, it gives CDSMFTTNYGYTF.

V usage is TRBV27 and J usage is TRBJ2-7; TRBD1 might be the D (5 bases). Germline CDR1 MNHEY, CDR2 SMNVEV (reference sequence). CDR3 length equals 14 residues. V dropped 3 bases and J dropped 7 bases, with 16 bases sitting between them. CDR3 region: CASSFGAPDGEQYF. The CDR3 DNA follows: TGTGCCAGCAGTTTTGGGGCACCCGACGGGGAGCAGTACTTC.

CDR3 DNA sequence: TGTGCCAGCAGCCTCATAGGGAGCTCCTACAATGAGCAGTTCTTC. Protein sequence: CASSLIGSSYNEQFF. The chain has TRBV13 and TRBJ2-1; a possible D gene is TRBD2 (5 bases). Trimming removed 5 bases from V and 0 bases from J, with 11 bases in between. This CDR3 is built from 15 residues. CDR1 and CDR2 from the germline V gene are PRHDT and FYEKMQ (reference sequence).

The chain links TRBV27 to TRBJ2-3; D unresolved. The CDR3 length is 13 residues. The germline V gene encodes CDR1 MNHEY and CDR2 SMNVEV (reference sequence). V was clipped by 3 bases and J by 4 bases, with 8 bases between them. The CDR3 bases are TGTGCCAGCAGTTTCAGGTTGGCAGATACGCAGTATTTT. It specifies CASSFRLADTQYF.

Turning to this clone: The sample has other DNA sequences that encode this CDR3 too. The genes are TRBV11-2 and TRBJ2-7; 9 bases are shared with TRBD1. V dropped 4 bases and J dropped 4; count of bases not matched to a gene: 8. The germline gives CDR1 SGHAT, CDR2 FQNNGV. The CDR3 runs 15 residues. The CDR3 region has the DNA TGTGCCAGCAGCTCCCCCGGGACAGGGTTGTACGAGCAGTACTTC. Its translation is CASSSPGTGLYEQYF. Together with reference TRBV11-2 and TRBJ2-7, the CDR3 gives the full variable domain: EAGVAQSPRYKIIEKRQSVAFWCNPISGHATLYWYQQILGQGPKLLIQFQNNGVVDDSQLPKDRFSAERLKGVDSTLKIQPAKLEDSAVYLCASSSPGTGLYEQYFGPGTRLTVT.

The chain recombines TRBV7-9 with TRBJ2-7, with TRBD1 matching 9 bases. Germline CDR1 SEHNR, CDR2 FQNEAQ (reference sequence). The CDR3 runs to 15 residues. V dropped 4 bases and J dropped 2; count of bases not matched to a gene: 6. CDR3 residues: CASSCSWTGAYEQYF. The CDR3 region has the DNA TGTGCCAGCAGCTGCTCTTGGACAGGGGCCTACGAGCAGTACTTC.

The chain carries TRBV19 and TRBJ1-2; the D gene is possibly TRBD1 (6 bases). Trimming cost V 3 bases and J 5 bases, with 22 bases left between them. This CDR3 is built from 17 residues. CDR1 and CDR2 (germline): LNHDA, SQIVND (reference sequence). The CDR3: CASSIHPGHRAEYGYTF. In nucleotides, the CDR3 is TGTGCCAGTAGTATCCACCCGGGACATCGGGCCGAGTATGGCTACACCTTC.

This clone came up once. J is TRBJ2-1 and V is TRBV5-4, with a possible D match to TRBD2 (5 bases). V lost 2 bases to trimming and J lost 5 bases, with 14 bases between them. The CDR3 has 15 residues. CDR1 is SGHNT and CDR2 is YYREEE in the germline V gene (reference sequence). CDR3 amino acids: CASSFEGRSHNEQFF. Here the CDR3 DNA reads TGTGCCAGCAGCTTCGAGGGCAGGAGCCACAATGAGCAGTTCTTC.

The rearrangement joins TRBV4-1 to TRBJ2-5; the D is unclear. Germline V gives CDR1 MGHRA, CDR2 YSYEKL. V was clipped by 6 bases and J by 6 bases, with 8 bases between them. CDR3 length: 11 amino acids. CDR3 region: CASSEDKTQYF. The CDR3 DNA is TGCGCCAGCAGTGAAGACAAGACCCAGTACTTC.

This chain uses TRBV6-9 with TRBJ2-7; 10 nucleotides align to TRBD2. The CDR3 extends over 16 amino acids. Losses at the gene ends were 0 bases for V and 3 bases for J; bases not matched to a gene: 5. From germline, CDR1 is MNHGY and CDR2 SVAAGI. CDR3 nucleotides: TGTGCCAGCAGTTATTCGAAGGCTAGCGGGGGCTACGAGCAGTACTTC. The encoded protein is CASSYSKASGGYEQYF.

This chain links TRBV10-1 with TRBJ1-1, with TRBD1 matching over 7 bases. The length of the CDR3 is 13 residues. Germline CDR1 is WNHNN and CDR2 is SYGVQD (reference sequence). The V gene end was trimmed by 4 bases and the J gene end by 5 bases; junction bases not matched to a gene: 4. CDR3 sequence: CASSGPGQTEAFF. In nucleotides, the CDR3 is TGCGCCAGCAGTGGGCCGGGACAGACTGAAGCTTTCTTT.

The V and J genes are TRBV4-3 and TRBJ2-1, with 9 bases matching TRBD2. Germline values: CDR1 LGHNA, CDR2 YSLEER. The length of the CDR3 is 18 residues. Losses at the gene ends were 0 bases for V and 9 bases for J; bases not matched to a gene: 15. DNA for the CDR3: TGCGCCAGCAGCCAAGATTTCGGACTAGGCGGCGGGAGGGTTGAGCAGTTCTTC. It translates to CASSQDFGLGGGRVEQFF.

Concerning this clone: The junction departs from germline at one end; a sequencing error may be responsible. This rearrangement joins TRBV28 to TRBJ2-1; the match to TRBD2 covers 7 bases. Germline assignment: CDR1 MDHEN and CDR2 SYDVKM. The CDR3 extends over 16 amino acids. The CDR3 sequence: CASSLWRGWSYNEQFF. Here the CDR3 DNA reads TGTGCCAGCAGTCTATGGCGGGGGTGGTCCTACAATGAGCAGTTCTTC.

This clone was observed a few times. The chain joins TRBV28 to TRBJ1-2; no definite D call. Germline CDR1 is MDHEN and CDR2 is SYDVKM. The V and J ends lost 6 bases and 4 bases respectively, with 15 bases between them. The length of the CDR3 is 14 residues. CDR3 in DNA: TGTGCCAGCAGGGGAGCAGGCTACCGCTATGGCTACACCTTC. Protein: CASRGAGYRYGYTF.

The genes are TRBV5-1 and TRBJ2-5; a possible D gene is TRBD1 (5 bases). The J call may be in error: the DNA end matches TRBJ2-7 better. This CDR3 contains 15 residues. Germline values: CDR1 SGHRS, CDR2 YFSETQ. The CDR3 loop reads CASSLELGREYEQYF. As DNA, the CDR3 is TGCGCCAGCAGCTTGGAGCTAGGCAGGGAATACGAGCAGTACTTC.

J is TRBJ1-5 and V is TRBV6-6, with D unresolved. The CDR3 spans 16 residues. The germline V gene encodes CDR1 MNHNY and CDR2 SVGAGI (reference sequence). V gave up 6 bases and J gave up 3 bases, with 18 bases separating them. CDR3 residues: CASRETTGKNNQPQHF. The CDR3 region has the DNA TGTGCCAGCAGAGAGACCACGGGGAAAAACAATCAGCCCCAGCATTTT.

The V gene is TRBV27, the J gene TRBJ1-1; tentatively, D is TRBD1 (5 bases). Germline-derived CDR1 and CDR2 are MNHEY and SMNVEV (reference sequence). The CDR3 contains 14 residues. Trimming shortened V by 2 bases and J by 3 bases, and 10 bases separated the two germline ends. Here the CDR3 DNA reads TGTGCCAGCAGTTTAGGAGGGGCGCACACTGAAGCTTTCTTT. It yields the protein CASSLGGAHTEAFF.

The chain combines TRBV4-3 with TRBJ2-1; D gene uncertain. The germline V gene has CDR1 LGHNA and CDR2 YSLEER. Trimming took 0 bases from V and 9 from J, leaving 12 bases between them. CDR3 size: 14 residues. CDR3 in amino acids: CASSQDRLGLEQFF. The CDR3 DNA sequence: TGCGCCAGCAGCCAAGATAGGCTAGGCCTTGAGCAGTTCTTC.

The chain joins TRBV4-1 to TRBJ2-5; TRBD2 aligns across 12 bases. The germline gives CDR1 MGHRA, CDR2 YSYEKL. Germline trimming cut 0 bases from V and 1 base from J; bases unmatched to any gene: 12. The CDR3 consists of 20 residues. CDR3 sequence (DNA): TGCGCCAGCAGCCAAGATCTGGCCCCCAGACTAGCGGGGGTCCAAGAGACCCAGTACTTC. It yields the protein CASSQDLAPRLAGVQETQYF.

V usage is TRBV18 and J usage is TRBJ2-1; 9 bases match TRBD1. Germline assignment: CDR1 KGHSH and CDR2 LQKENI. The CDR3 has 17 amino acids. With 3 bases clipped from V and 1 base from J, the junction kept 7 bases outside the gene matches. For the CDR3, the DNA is TGTGCCAGCTCACCGACACAGGGGGCGTTTTCCTACAATGAGCAGTTCTTC. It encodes CASSPTQGAFSYNEQFF.